This TCR beta chain was sequenced for a study of blood T cell repertoires in COVID-19 (dated by TCRdb to 2020 to 2022). Background on the whole study: Samples from collaborators originated in the United States, Italy and Spain and spanned both the acute and convalescent phases of COVID-19. Where HLA class I and class II types were available, the types were taken from metadata supplied by the sample provider, not from assay-based typing. The samples were drawn from the first 160 participants of the ongoing ImmuneRACE study and from 950 to 1,500 subjects provided by 6 global collaborators. The prospective study material was composed of cDNA or gDNA derived from T cells, B-cell-depleted T cells, or PBMCs. The repertoires were released in a freely available public database meant as a resource for research on the immune response to SARS-CoV-2. Subjects who had been exposed to COVID-19, were actively infected with it, or had recovered from it provided the deeply sampled blood TCRbeta repertoires that made up the dataset. Sample metadata almost always included a de-identified subject ID, COVID-19 status, age in years and sex. Beyond this particular receptor, the publication reports: The quantity of clinical and demographic metadata differed by source and by participant and was supplied without curation.

In the prospective study, participants were roughly 18 to 89 years old, resided in about two dozen geographic areas of the United States, and were enrolled through a virtual design. In the prospective study, cohorts were assigned on the basis of participant-reported clinical history obtained from a screening survey and a study questionnaire. Mobile phlebotomists in the prospective study collected whole blood, serum and a nasopharyngeal or oropharyngeal swab from every participant. Prospective study participants could optionally give additional blood draws and questionnaires over an approximately two-month period. Prospective study blood samples were shipped either frozen or at room temperature before DNA extraction. Germline trimming amounts to 0 bases on V and 3 bases on J, with 3 as the count of junction bases outside the gene matches. From the cysteine through the phenylalanine, the CDR3 covers 15 amino acids. The read is trimmed to its CDR3 DNA, 45 bases read in frame from base 1. The germline V gene (reference sequence) supplies CDR1 LGHDT and CDR2 YNNKEL.

Notes on this clone: No antigen is known for it. Base qualities are not provided; no much larger clone lies one nucleotide away.

The immunoSEQ Assay, a bias-controlled multiplex PCR, was used to amplify TCRbeta CDR3 regions from genomic DNA. The study's own analysis went as follows. Within the assay, amplification of reference gene primers was used to estimate how many nucleated cells each sample contained. To quantify the absolute abundance of each unique TCRbeta CDR3 rearrangement, sequence reads were collapsed and filtered. For each sample, productive Simpson clonality was calculated as the square root of Simpson's diversity index over productive rearrangements. Entries here come from immuneACCESS through TCRdb and include only in-frame sequences with V and J called. Some clones fail to appear in such tables; in the studies checked, an unresolved V gene covers under half of the shortfall, and the cause of the remainder is unknown. Clone size and the V and J calls come from that table; the DNA yielded D and trimming. Here the sample has about 220,000 clones; 75% to 90% occur a single time. 3% to 4% of the sample goes to the ten largest clones.

This clonotype was sampled from a woman between 18 and 29 years old in a cohort exposed to, infected with or recovered from COVID-19 (not recorded which). The sequencing sample was made of PBMCs or T cells enriched from blood (not recorded which). The chain uses TRBV3-1 (or the pseudogene TRBV3-2) and TRBJ2-7; 9 junctional bases match TRBD2. This receptor carries the CDR3 CASSQDLRGGYEQYF. At the DNA level, the sequence is TGTGCCAGCAGCCAAGATTTGCGGGGGGGCTACGAGCAGTACTTC.